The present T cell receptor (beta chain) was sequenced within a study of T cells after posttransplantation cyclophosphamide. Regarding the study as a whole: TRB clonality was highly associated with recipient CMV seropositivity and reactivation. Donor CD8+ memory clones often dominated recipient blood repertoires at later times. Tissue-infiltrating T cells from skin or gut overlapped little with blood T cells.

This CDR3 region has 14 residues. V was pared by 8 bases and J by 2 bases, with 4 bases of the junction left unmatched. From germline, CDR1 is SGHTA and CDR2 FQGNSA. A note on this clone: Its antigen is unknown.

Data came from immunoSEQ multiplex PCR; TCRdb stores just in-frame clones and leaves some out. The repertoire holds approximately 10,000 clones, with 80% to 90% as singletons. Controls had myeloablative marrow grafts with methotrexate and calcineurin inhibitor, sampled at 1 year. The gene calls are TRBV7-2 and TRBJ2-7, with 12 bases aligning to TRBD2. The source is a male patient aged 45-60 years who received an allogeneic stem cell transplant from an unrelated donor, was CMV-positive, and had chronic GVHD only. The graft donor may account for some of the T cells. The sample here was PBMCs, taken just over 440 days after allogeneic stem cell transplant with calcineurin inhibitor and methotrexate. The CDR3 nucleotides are TGTGCCAGCGGACTAGCGGGAAAGCCCTACGAGCAGTACTTC. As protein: CASGLAGKPYEQYF.